The sequence of this TCR beta chain was determined in a study of regulatory T cells in long-lasting Graves disease. Construction of TCR beta libraries relied on iRepertoire HTBI primers and on Arm-PCR targeting CDR3 regions. MiXCR, applied by TCRdb to the multiplex PCR reads, yields one record per CDR3 protein. The table records a few hundred thousand distinct CDR3 sequences, roughly 10% of them present only once. The time point: newly diagnosed GD, antithyroid drugs for less than 3 months. Extracted PBMC RNA gave rise to the TCR library. V was clipped by 0 bases and J by 5 bases, with 8 bases between them. Looked up from germline, CDR1 is SGHNT and CDR2 is YYREEE (reference sequence). The CDR3 contains 13 residues. The data were also submitted as part of a second study, on T cells in Graves' hyperthyroidism and ophthalmopathy. Turning to that study: Exclusion of a patient resulted from uncontrolled infection, other autoimmune disease, pregnancy or lactation.

V usage is TRBV5-4 and J usage is TRBJ1-1; D might be TRBD1 (5 bases). This clonotype originated in a woman aged 18-35 years with Graves disease. Sequenced here: peripheral blood mononuclear cells (PBMCs), sampled at new diagnosis, from a patient treated with antithyroid drugs. CDR3: CASSLGRETEAFF. CDR3 nucleotides: TGTGCCAGCAGCTTGGGCAGGGAAACTGAAGCTTTCTTT. Full variable domain (missing parts from reference TRBV5-4 and TRBJ1-1): ETGVTQSPTHLIKTRGQQVTLRCSSQSGHNTVSWYQQALGQGPQFIFQYYREEENGRGNFPPRFSGLQFPNYSSELNVNALELDDSALYLCASSLGRETEAFFGQGTRLTVV.